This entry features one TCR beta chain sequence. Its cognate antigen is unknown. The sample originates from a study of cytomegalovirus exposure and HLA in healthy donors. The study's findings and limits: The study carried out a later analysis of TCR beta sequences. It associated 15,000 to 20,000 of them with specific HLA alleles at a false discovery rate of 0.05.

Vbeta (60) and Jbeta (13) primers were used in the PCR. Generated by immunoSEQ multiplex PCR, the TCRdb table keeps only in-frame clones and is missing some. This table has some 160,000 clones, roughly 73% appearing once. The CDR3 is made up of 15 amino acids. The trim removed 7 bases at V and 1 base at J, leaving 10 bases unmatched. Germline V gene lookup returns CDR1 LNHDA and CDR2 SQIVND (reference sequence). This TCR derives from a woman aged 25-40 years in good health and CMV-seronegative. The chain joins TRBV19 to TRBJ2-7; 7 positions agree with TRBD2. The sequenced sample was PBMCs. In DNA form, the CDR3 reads TGTGCCAGTACCCCCGGCGGGCGGGGGTCCTACGAGCAGTACTTC. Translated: CASTPGGRGSYEQYF.